This T cell receptor beta chain was profiled in a study of blood T cell repertoires in COVID-19. Original analysis: How many nucleated cells were present was estimated from reference gene primer amplification. Some clones are missing from TCRdb's copy, which holds only in-frame ones; the method was immunoSEQ multiplex PCR. V and J calls and clone size follow that table, whereas D and trimming were derived from the DNA. The sample includes about 480,000 clones, 85% to 90% of them seen just once. A single count supports this clone. CDR3 size: 16 residues. The ends lost 0 bases at V and 7 bases at J; junction bases unmatched: 7. The germline V gene encodes CDR1 SGHRS and CDR2 YFSETQ.

The V call is TRBV5-1, the J call TRBJ2-1; 10 nucleotides agree with TRBD1. Sequencing was done on a sample of peripheral blood. This TCR derives from a woman in her fifties or sixties with COVID-19, enrolled during active disease. CDR3 nucleotide sequence: TGCGCCAGCAGCTTGGGGGTATGGGACAGGGGTAATGAGCAGTTCTTC. Translated: CASSLGVWDRGNEQFF.